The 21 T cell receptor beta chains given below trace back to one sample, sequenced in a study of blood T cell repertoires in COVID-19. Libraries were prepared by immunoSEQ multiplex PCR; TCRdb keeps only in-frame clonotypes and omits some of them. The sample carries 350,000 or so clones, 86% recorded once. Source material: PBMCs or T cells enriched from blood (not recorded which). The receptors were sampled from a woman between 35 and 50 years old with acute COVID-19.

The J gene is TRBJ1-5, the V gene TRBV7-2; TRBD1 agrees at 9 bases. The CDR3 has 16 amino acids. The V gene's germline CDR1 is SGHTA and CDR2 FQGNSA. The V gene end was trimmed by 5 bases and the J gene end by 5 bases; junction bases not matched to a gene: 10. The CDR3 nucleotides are TGTGCCAGCAGCCCCCAAGGGGGGACAGGGTATCAGCCCCAGCATTTT. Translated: CASSPQGGTGYQPQHF.

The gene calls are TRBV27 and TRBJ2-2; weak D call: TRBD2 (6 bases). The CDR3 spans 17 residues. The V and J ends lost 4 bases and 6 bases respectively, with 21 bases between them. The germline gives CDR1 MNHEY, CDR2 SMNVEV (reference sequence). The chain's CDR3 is CASSYYMGSRGSGELFF. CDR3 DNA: TGTGCCAGCAGTTATTACATGGGTTCACGGGGGTCCGGGGAGCTGTTTTTT.

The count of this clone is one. CDR3 amino acids: CASSNDRGWVRWTEAFF. Here the CDR3 DNA reads TGTGCCAGCAGCAACGACAGGGGGTGGGTCCGGTGGACTGAAGCTTTCTTT. The chain combines TRBV5-8 with TRBJ1-1; 9 positions match TRBD1. V lost 4 bases, J lost 5 bases, and 15 bases stayed unmatched. The germline gives CDR1 SGHTS, CDR2 YDEGEE. This CDR3 is built from 17 residues.

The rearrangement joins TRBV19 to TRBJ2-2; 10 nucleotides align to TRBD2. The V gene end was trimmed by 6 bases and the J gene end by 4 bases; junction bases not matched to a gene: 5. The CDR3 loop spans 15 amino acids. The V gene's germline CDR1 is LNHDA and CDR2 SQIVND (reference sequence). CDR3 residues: CASRTTSGATGELFF. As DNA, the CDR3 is TGTGCCAGTAGAACAACTAGCGGGGCCACCGGGGAGCTGTTTTTT.

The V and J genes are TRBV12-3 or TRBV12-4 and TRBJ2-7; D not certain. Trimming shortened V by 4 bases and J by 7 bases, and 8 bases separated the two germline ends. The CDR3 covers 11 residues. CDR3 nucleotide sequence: TGTGCCAGCAGTTCCCCCGGGGAGCAGTACTTC. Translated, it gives CASSSPGEQYF.

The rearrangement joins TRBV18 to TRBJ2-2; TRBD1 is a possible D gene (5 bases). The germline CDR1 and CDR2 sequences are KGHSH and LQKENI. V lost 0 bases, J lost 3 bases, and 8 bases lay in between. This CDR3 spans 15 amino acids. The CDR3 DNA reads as TGTGCCAGCTCACCACCCCCAGGGTACACCGGGGAGCTGTTTTTT. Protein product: CASSPPPGYTGELFF. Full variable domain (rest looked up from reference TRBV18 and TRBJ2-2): NAGVMQNPRHLVRRRGQEARLRCSPMKGHSHVYWYRQLPEEGLKFMVYLQKENIIDESGMPKERFSAEFPKEGPSILRIQQVVRGDSAAYFCASSPPPGYTGELFFGEGSRLTVL.

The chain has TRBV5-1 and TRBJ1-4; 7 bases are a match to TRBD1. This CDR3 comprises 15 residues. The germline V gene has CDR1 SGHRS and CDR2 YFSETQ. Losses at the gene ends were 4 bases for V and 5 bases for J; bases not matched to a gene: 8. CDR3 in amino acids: CASSTMGTENEKLFF. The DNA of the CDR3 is TGCGCCAGCAGCACCATGGGGACAGAAAATGAAAAACTGTTTTTT.

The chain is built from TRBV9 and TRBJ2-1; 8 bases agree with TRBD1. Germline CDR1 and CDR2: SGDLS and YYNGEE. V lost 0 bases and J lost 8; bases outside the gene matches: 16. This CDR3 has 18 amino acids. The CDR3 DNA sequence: TGTGCCAGCAGCGTAGCTACAGCAGGACAGGGAAGGTTCCATGAGCAGTTCTTC. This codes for CASSVATAGQGRFHEQFF.

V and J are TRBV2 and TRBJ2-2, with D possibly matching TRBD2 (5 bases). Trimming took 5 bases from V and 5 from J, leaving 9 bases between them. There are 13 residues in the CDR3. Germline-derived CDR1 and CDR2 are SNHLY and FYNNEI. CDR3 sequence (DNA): TGTGCCAGCAGTCCCGGGGAGACCGGGGAGCTGTTTTTT. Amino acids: CASSPGETGELFF.

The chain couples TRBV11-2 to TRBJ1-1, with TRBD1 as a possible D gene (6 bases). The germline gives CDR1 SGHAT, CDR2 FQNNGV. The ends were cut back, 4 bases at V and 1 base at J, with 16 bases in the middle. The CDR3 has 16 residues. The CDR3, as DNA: TGTGCCAGCAGCTCGACAGGAAATAGGGCGAACACTGAAGCTTTCTTT. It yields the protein CASSSTGNRANTEAFF.

The CDR3 nucleotides read TGCGCCAGCAGCCAAGGGTGGGCCGGTAACTATGGCTACACCTTC. Encoded protein: CASSQGWAGNYGYTF. The chain employs TRBV4-3 and TRBJ1-2, with D hard to call. CDR1 is LGHNA, CDR2 YSLEER, per germline. The CDR3 is 15 amino acids. Trimming shortened V by 1 base and J by 1 base, and 10 bases separated the two germline ends.

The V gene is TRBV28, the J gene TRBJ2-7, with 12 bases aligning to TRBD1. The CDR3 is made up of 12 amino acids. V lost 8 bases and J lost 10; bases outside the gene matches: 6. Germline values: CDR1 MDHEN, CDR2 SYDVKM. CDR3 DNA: TGTGCCAGCCGGGACAGGGGGCGCGAACAGTACTTC. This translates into CASRDRGREQYF.

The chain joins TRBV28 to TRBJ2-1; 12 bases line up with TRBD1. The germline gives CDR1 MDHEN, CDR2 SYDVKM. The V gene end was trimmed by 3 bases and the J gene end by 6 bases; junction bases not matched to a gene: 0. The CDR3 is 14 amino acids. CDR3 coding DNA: TGTGCCAGCAGTTTGGGACAGGGGGCCAATGAGCAGTTCTTC. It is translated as CASSLGQGANEQFF.

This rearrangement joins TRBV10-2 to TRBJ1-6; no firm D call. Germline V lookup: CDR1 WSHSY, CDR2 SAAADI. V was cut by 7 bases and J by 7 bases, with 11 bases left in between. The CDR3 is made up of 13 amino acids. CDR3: CASMRDPNSPLHF. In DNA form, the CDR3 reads TGCGCCAGCATGCGTGATCCCAATTCACCCCTCCACTTT.

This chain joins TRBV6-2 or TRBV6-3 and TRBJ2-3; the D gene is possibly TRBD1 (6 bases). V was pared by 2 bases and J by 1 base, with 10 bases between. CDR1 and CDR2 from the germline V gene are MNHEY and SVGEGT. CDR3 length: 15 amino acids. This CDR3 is CASSYQDRRTDTQYF. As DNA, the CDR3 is TGTGCCAGCAGTTACCAGGACAGACGCACAGATACGCAGTATTTT.

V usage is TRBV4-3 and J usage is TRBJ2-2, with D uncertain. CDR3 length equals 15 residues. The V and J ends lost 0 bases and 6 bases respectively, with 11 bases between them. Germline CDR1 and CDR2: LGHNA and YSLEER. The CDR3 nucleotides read TGCGCCAGCAGCCAAGATATGATGAGCGCCGGGGAGCTGTTTTTT. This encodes CASSQDMMSAGELFF.

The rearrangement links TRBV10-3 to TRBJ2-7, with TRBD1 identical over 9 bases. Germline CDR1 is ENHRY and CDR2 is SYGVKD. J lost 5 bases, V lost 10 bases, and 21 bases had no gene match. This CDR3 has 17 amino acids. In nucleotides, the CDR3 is TGTGCCACCCAGGGTGCGACAGAAGGACAGGGGAACGACGAGCAGTACTTC. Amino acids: CATQGATEGQGNDEQYF.

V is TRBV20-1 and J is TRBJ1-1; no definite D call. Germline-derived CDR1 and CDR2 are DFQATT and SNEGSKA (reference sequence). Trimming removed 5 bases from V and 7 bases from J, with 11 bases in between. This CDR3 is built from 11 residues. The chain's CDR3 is CSAVRGVEAFF. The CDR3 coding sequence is TGCAGTGCTGTTCGAGGCGTTGAAGCTTTCTTT.

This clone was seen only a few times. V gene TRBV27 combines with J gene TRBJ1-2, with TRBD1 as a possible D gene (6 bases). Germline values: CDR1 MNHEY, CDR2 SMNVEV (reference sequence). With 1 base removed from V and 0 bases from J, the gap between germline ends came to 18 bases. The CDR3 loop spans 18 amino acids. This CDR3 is CASSLLGGANGANYGYTF. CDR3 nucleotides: TGTGCCAGCAGTTTATTAGGGGGGGCGAATGGTGCTAACTATGGCTACACCTTC.

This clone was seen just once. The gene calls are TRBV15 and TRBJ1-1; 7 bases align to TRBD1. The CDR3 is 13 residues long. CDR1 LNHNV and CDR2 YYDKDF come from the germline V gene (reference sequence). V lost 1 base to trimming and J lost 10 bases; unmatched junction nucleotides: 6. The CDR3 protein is CATSRVDRARAFF. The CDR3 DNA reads TGTGCCACCAGCAGAGTCGACAGGGCGAGAGCTTTCTTT.

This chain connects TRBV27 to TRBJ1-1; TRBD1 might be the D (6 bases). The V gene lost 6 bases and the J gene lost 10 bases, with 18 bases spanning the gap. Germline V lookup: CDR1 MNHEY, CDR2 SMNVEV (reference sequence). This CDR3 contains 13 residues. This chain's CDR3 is CASRPPSGALAFF. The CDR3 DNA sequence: TGTGCCAGCAGACCTCCTTCAGGGGCCCTAGCTTTCTTT.